The T cell receptor (beta chain) under discussion was sequenced for a study of cytomegalovirus exposure and HLA in healthy donors. Use of 60 Vbeta and 13 Jbeta primers characterized the PCR. Clones were read by immunoSEQ multiplex PCR, and TCRdb kept only the in-frame ones, dropping some. This listing includes under 200,000 clones. Sample: PBMCs. This sequence was found in a man aged 25-40 years in good health and CMV-seronegative.

The CDR3 DNA reads TGTGCCAGCAGCTTAATTAGCACCGGGGAGCTGTTTTTT. Amino acids: CASSLISTGELFF. This chain links TRBV11-2 with TRBJ2-2; D gene unclear. Germline CDR1 SGHAT, CDR2 FQNNGV. The CDR3 has 13 amino acids. V was clipped by 2 bases and J by 4 bases, with 5 bases between them.